Each of the 11 T cell receptor beta chains below was sequenced from the same sample in a study of pediatric ulcerative colitis. Method: immunoSEQ multiplex PCR; TCRdb's copy keeps in-frame clones and lacks some. The data hold 57,000 or so clones, with approximately 87% observed a single time. The sequencing input was blood. These receptors all stem from a boy under 18 who was a control in a study of pediatric ulcerative colitis.

The V gene is TRBV11-2, the J gene TRBJ2-7; D is unresolved. Trimming removed 5 bases at V and 4 bases at J, with 6 bases between. This CDR3 is 11 amino acids long. The germline V gene encodes CDR1 SGHAT and CDR2 FQNNGV. CDR3 loop: CASSQQYEQYF. The CDR3 DNA reads TGTGCCAGCAGCCAGCAATACGAGCAGTACTTC.

This clone has just one count. The rearrangement links TRBV19 to TRBJ2-2; D may correspond to TRBD1 or TRBD2 (5 bases each). The germline CDR1 and CDR2 sequences are LNHDA and SQIVND (reference sequence). The CDR3 runs 13 residues. V was cut by 7 bases and J by 5 bases, with 11 bases left in between. CDR3 DNA sequence: TGTGCCAGTAATGAAGAGGGGACCGGGGAGCTGTTTTTT. Amino acids: CASNEEGTGELFF. Full variable domain (remainder filled in from reference TRBV19 and TRBJ2-2): DGGITQSPKYLFRKEGQNVTLSCEQNLNHDAMYWYRQDPGQGLRLIYYSQIVNDFQKGDIAEGYSVSREKKESFPLTVTSAQKNPTAFYLCASNEEGTGELFFGEGSRLTVL.

The chain has TRBV15 and TRBJ2-1; D might be TRBD1 (5 bases). The V gene lost 4 bases and the J gene lost 9 bases, with 16 bases spanning the gap. Germline V gene data show CDR1 as LNHNV and CDR2 as YYDKDF (reference sequence). The CDR3 has 14 residues. This CDR3 reads CATSNLGPDSEQFF. The CDR3 region has the DNA TGTGCCACCAGCAACCTGGGGCCAGACAGTGAGCAGTTCTTC.

The rearrangement links TRBV6-5 to TRBJ2-5, with D perhaps matching TRBD2 (6 bases). This CDR3 is built from 15 residues. V was trimmed by 2 bases and J by 3 bases, leaving 13 bases between them. Germline V lookup: CDR1 MNHEY, CDR2 SVGAGI. This chain's CDR3 is CASSYGGTAKETQYF. CDR3 bases: TGTGCCAGCAGTTACGGGGGGACGGCGAAAGAGACCCAGTACTTC.

V usage is TRBV21-1 and J usage is TRBJ2-1; the table assigns TRBD2, which was not confirmed against the DNA. TRBV21-1 is a documented pseudogene. CDR3 length: 20 residues. Here the CDR3 DNA reads TGTGCCAGCAGCAAAAAAGCCCCAGGGGAGCGGGACTATCGGATCAATGAGCAGTTCTTC. This codes for CASSKKAPGERDYRINEQFF.

The chain combines TRBV29-1 with TRBJ2-1, with D perhaps TRBD1 or TRBD2 (5 bases each). The germline CDR1 and CDR2 sequences are SQVTM and ANQGSEA. The CDR3 covers 12 residues. This CDR3 reads CSSRGSYNEQFF. Written as DNA, the CDR3 is TGCAGTTCGAGGGGCTCCTACAATGAGCAGTTCTTC.

CDR3 region: CASSPRRGGVNTEAFF. The CDR3 coding sequence is TGTGCCAGCAGCCCCCGGAGGGGAGGAGTGAACACTGAAGCTTTCTTT. The chain is built from TRBV7-8 and TRBJ1-1; D perhaps matches TRBD1 (5 bases). The CDR3 has 16 amino acids. Germline V gene sequence: CDR1 SGHVS, CDR2 FQNEAQ. The V and J ends lost 5 bases and 0 bases respectively, with 16 bases between them. Full variable domain (rest looked up from reference TRBV7-8 and TRBJ1-1): GAGVSQSPRYKVAKRGQDVALRCDPISGHVSLFWYQQALGQGPEFLTYFQNEAQLDKSGLPSDRFFAERPEGSVSTLKIQRTQQEDSAVYLCASSPRRGGVNTEAFFGQGTRLTVV.

The rearrangement joins TRBV16 to TRBJ1-1, with a tentative D call TRBD1 (6 bases). The CDR3 is 17 amino acids. The V end lost 0 bases, the J end lost 0 bases, and 14 bases lay between the germline ends. Germline V lookup: CDR1 KGHSY, CDR2 FQNENV. This CDR3 reads CASSQSGRGRMNTEAFF. CDR3 nucleotide sequence: TGTGCCAGCAGCCAATCGGGCAGGGGCAGAATGAACACTGAAGCTTTCTTT.

This clone has more than one count but fewer than ten. The V call is TRBV29-1, the J call TRBJ1-1; unclear D gene. Germline loops: CDR1 SQVTM, CDR2 ANQGSEA. The CDR3 has 11 residues. Trimming removed 7 bases at V and 5 bases at J, with 11 bases between. CDR3 region: CSGGSGTEAFF. In DNA, the CDR3 is TGCAGCGGCGGATCGGGAACTGAAGCTTTCTTT.

This chain joins TRBV19 and TRBJ2-1; D not resolved. The germline V gene has CDR1 LNHDA and CDR2 SQIVND (reference sequence). This CDR3 comprises 13 residues. Trimming took 5 bases from V and 9 from J, leaving 14 bases between them. CDR3 region: CASSSAFSIEQFF. The CDR3, as DNA: TGTGCCAGTAGTTCGGCCTTCTCTATTGAGCAGTTCTTC.

The chain has TRBV5-6 and TRBJ1-1; 7 nucleotides align to TRBD1. The V segment lost 4 bases and the J segment 6 bases; nucleotides outside the gene matches: 9. CDR3 size: 14 residues. CDR1 and CDR2 (germline): SGHDT, YYEEEE. CDR3: CASSPWDSGAEAFF. The CDR3 DNA follows: TGTGCCAGCAGCCCGTGGGACAGCGGCGCTGAAGCTTTCTTT.